The T cell receptor beta chain under discussion was sequenced for a study of cytomegalovirus exposure and HLA in healthy donors. Study-wide results and caveats: Looking again later, the authors saw that most CMV-associated TCR beta chains seemed HLA-restricted. While the bulk of TCR sequences proved rare, some public TCRs turned up in many donors.

Of note for this clone: The antigen remains undetermined.

Both 60 Vbeta primers and 13 Jbeta primers went into the PCR. TCRdb keeps only in-frame clones here, not all; method: immunoSEQ multiplex PCR. This sample carries around 150,000 clones, 75% to 85% of them seen once, and the ten largest clones take around 6.6%. Germline CDR1 reads LNHDA; CDR2 reads SQIVND (reference sequence). This CDR3 is 17 amino acids long. The J segment lost 0 bases and the V segment lost 3 bases, leaving 2 bases of the junction unmatched. This chain uses TRBV19 with TRBJ2-1; the match to TRBD2 covers 13 bases. The receptor's source is a man aged 45-65 years in good health and CMV-seropositive. Source material: PBMCs. The CDR3 loop is CASSMTSGRHSYNEQFF. The CDR3 DNA is TGTGCCAGTAGTATGACTAGCGGGAGGCACTCCTACAATGAGCAGTTCTTC.